This passage covers 8 T cell receptor beta chains from one sample sequenced in a study of T-cell memory formation after mild COVID-19. TCRdb reanalysed the 5' RACE reads using MiXCR and keeps one entry per CDR3 protein. The sample lists 550,000 to 650,000 distinct CDR3 sequences, 17% seen once, with about 7.4% in the top ten. The specimen was PBMCs or a T cell subset sorted from them (not recorded which). The receptors derive from an adult woman who had mild COVID-19 (a few samples of this study predate the infection). Cell type and time point are not known.

The chain joins TRBV6-5 to TRBJ2-7; D perhaps matches TRBD1 (5 bases). Germline lookup yields CDR1 MNHEY and CDR2 SVGAGI. V shed 6 bases and J shed 6 bases, with 21 bases lying between them. The CDR3 covers 15 residues. CDR3 nucleotide sequence: TGTGCCAGCAGCCACGACAGTCGAGAAGTCGCCGAGCAGTACTTC. Translating gives CASSHDSREVAEQYF.

The chain carries TRBV4-1 and TRBJ1-5, with 7 bases lining up with TRBD1. With 0 bases clipped from V and 3 bases from J, the junction kept 8 bases outside the gene matches. The CDR3 is made up of 17 amino acids. Germline CDR1 reads MGHRA; CDR2 reads YSYEKL. This CDR3 is CASSQDMAGGNNQPQHF. The CDR3 coding sequence is TGCGCCAGCAGCCAAGATATGGCAGGGGGAAACAATCAGCCCCAGCATTTT.

The rearrangement joins TRBV3-1 to TRBJ2-1, with 8 bases aligning to TRBD1. Germline trimming cut 1 base from V and 4 bases from J; bases unmatched to any gene: 12. Germline CDR1 LGHDT, CDR2 YNNKEL (reference sequence). This CDR3 has 18 residues. In DNA form, the CDR3 reads TGTGCCAGCAGCCAAGCCCTGTGGGGGGACAGGTCGTACAATGAGCAGTTCTTC. Protein sequence: CASSQALWGDRSYNEQFF.

The sample holds a few counts of this clonotype. The chain has TRBV4-2 and TRBJ2-1; D might be TRBD2 (5 bases). V was cut by 0 bases and J by 10 bases, with 10 bases left in between. Germline V gene lookup returns CDR1 LGHNA and CDR2 YNFKEQ. The CDR3 has 13 amino acids. In nucleotides, the CDR3 is TGTGCCAGCAGCCAAGATACCCCGGGAGAGCAGTTCTTC. Translated: CASSQDTPGEQFF.

This sequence joins TRBV21-1 and TRBJ2-5. TRBV21-1 is a pseudogene locus. The CDR3 has 15 residues. This CDR3 is CASSYHRVIQETQYF. In DNA, the CDR3 is TGTGCCAGCAGCTATCATAGGGTGATACAAGAGACCCAGTACTTC.

CDR3 coding DNA: TGTGCCAGCAGTTTTTTCTCCCCGAGGCCAGATACGCAGTATTTT. Its translation: CASSFFSPRPDTQYF. The V call is TRBV12-3 or TRBV12-4, the J call TRBJ2-3; D is undetermined. V lost 3 bases and J lost 4, with 14 bases in between. The CDR3 covers 15 residues.

The CDR3 loop reads CASSFSPDRRGQFF. CDR3 nucleotides: TGTGCCAGCAGCTTCTCCCCTGACAGGCGGGGGCAGTTCTTC. V usage is TRBV5-5 and J usage is TRBJ2-1; D could derive from TRBD1 or TRBD2 (6 bases each). V gave up 2 bases and J gave up 12 bases, with 18 bases separating them. The CDR3 sequence is 14 residues long. CDR1 and CDR2 (germline): SGHKS, YYEKEE (reference sequence).

There are a few counts of this clonotype. The chain employs TRBV6-5 and TRBJ2-3; 16 bases are a match to TRBD2. V was pared by 0 bases and J by 3 bases, with 6 bases of the junction left unmatched. Germline CDR1 MNHEY, CDR2 SVGAGI. This CDR3 contains 19 residues. The CDR3 here is CASSYSGLAGGPRTDTQYF. The CDR3 region has the DNA TGTGCCAGCAGTTACTCGGGACTAGCGGGGGGGCCGAGGACAGATACGCAGTATTTT.